Sequencing of this T cell receptor (beta chain) was carried out in a study of blood T cell repertoires in COVID-19. Whole-study context: Acute-phase and convalescent COVID-19 samples originated in the United States, Italy and Spain. PBMCs, B-cell-depleted T cells, or T cells were the source of the cDNA or gDNA that made up the material.

As handled by the study authors: Nucleated cell number was recorded as an estimate derived from reference gene primer amplification. Some clones are missing from TCRdb's copy, which holds only in-frame ones; the method was immunoSEQ multiplex PCR. D and trimming were read from the DNA, whereas the V and J calls and clone size are those reported in that table. The data show approximately 90,000 clones, 85% seen once. CDR1 and CDR2 (germline): SGHNT, YYREEE (reference sequence). V gave up 2 bases and J gave up 5 bases; unmatched junction bases: 7. CDR3 length: 16 amino acids. The sequence was obtained from a man between 60 and 75 years old with acute or convalescent COVID-19. The chain uses TRBV5-4 and TRBJ2-1; TRBD2 aligns across 10 bases. Sequenced: peripheral blood. The CDR3, as DNA: TGTGCCAGCAGCTTACCCCGACTAGCGGGTAACAATGAGCAGTTCTTC. It yields the protein CASSLPRLAGNNEQFF.